The 3 T cell receptor beta chains reported below all come from one sample, sequenced in a study of shared clonotypes between healthy human individuals. Selected positively for CCR7 and CD45RO-negative, naive CD8 cells excluded terminally differentiated effector memory CD45RA+ cells. This table comes from immunoSEQ multiplex PCR, and its TCRdb copy is limited to in-frame clones, with some not included. The data hold more than 550,000 clones, with roughly 94% observed a single time. The specimen sequenced was naive CD8+ T cells sorted from blood. The receptors come from a man younger than 40 in good health.

This clone is a singleton in its sample. J is TRBJ2-2 and V is TRBV27, with D maybe TRBD2 (6 bases). Trimming stripped 6 bases from V and 4 bases from J, with 21 bases between. Germline assignment: CDR1 MNHEY and CDR2 SMNVEV (reference sequence). The length of the CDR3 is 17 residues. The CDR3 DNA follows: TGTGCCAGCAGACTAAACCATCTAGCGTATGGCACCGGGGAGCTGTTTTTT. Encoded protein: CASRLNHLAYGTGELFF.

This sequence joins TRBV25-1 and TRBJ1-1, with a possible D match to TRBD1 (6 bases). In germline, CDR1 is MGHDK, CDR2 SYGVNS. This CDR3 has 15 amino acids. V lost 2 bases to trimming and J lost 1 base, with 11 bases between them. The CDR3, as DNA: TGTGCCAGCAGTGAAAACTGGGACACGAACACTGAAGCTTTCTTT. Encoded protein: CASSENWDTNTEAFF.

This clone was found once. The chain combines TRBV25-1 with TRBJ2-7; weak D call: TRBD1 (6 bases). The V gene lost 6 bases and the J gene lost 0 bases, with 15 bases spanning the gap. CDR1 and CDR2 (germline): MGHDK, SYGVNS. There are 15 residues in the CDR3. This CDR3 is CASSDPDRPSYEQYF. The CDR3 DNA sequence: TGTGCCAGCAGCGACCCCGACAGGCCCTCCTACGAGCAGTACTTC.